Included here is one T cell receptor (beta chain) sequence, with context. This clonotype showed up just a few times. The specificity of this receptor is unknown. The input lacks base qualities; no much larger clone sits a single base away. This specimen belongs to a study of T cell repertoires in cytomegalovirus infection (dated by TCRdb to between 2019 and 2020). At the level of the whole study: Recently identified HLA-C-restricted CMV epitopes, whose presentation resists viral immunomodulation, were targeted by peptide stimulations together with well-studied HLA-B-restricted epitopes. Donor HLA type was relevant to the analysis, as public TCR beta signatures indicated carriage of CMV infection together with the matching HLA type.

V and J are trimmed by 3 bases and 8 bases, and the gene matches miss 11 bases of the junction. The CDR3 holds 16 amino acids from the cysteine to the phenylalanine. CDR3 DNA is the only sequence kept; it has 48 bases, read in frame from the first base. CDR1 and CDR2, looked up from the germline V gene (reference sequence), are SEHNR and FQNEAQ. Sequencing took place on an Illumina HiSeq 1500. Using fastp at Q25 and MiXCR, TCRdb reprocessed the public reads and kept productive beta chains. Rows are combined by CDR3 protein, so each entry shows the most common genes and DNA. The sample contains some 920,000 distinct CDR3 sequences, around 29% of them found a single time. The top ten constitute roughly 13% of the sample. What the authors observed across the whole study: The ex vivo response was dominated by HLA-C-restricted CMV-specific TCR beta clonotypes, which also provided the single most frequent clonotype in two of eight donors. Cumulative frequency of public TCR beta family members discriminated carriers of CMV infection plus the relevant HLA type in this cohort and an independent 352-donor cohort.

In the paper's terms, the treatment or condition label means: in vitro stimulation with specific CMV peptide epitopes to enrich CMV-specific T cells. The TCR was taken from a human donor in good health (CMV status not recorded). Some clones in this sample may be carry-over from other donors' samples. The sample in question was cultured CD8+ T cells from PBMCs, obtained from culture after CMV antigen stimulation. The receptor chain draws on TRBV7-9 and TRBJ2-1, with 9 bases matching TRBD2. The DNA reads as follows: TGTGCCAGCAGCTTCCCAGTCGGTAGCGGGGGCTATGAGCAGTTCTTC. Its coded protein is CASSFPVGSGGYEQFF.